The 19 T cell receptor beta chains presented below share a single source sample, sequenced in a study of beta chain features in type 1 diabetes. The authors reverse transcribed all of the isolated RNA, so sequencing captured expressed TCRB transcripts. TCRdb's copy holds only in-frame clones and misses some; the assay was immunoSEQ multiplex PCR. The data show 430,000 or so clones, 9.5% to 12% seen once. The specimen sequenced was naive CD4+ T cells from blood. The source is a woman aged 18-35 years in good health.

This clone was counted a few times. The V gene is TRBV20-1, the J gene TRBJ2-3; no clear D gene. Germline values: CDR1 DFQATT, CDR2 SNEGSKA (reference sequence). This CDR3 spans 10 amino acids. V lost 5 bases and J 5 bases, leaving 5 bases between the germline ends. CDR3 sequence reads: CSAPRDTQYF. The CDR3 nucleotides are TGCAGTGCTCCTCGAGATACGCAGTATTTT.

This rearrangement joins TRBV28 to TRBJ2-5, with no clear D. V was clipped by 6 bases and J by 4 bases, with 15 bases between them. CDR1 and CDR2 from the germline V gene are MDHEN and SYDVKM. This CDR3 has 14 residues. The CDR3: CASRPRPIPETQYF. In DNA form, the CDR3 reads TGTGCCAGCAGACCGAGGCCCATCCCAGAGACCCAGTACTTC.

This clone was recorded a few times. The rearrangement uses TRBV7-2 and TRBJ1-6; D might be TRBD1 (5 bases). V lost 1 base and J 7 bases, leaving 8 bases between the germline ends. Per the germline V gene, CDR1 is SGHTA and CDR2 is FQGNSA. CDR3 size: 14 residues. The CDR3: CASSLEGRNSPLHF. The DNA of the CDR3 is TGTGCCAGCAGCTTAGAGGGGCGGAATTCACCCCTCCACTTT.

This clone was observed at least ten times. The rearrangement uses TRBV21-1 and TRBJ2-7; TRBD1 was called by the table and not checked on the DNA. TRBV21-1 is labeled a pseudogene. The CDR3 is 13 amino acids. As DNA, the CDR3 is TGTGCCAGACCTACAGGGCTCTCCTACGAGCAGTACTTC. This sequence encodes CARPTGLSYEQYF.

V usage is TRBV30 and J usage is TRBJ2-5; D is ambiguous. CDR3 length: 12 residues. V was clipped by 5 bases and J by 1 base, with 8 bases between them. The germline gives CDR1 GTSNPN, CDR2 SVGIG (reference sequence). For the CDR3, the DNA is TGTGCCTGGTCCTCGGGCCAAGAGACCCAGTACTTC. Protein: CAWSSGQETQYF.

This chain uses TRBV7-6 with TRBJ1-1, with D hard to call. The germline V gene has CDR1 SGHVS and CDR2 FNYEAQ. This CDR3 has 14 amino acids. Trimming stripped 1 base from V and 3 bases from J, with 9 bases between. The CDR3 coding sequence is TGTGCCAGCAGCTTAGAGAAGGCGGACACTGAAGCTTTCTTT. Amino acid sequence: CASSLEKADTEAFF.

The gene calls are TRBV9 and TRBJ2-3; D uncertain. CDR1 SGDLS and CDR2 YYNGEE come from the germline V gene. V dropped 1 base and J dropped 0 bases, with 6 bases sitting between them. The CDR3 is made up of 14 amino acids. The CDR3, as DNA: TGTGCCAGCAGCGTACTAGGAAGCACAGATACGCAGTATTTT. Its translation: CASSVLGSTDTQYF.

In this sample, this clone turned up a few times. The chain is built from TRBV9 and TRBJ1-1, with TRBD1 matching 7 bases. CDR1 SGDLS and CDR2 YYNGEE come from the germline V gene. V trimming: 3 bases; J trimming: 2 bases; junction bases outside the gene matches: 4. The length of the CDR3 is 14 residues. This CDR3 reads CASSGRQGNTEAFF. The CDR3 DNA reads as TGTGCCAGCAGCGGGAGACAGGGAAACACTGAAGCTTTCTTT.

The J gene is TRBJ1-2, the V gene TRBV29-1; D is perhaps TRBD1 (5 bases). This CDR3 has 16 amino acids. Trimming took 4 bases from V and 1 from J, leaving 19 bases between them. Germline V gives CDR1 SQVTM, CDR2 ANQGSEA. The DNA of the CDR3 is TGCAGCGTTGGGTCTGGGCGGGGCAGTAATAACTATGGCTACACCTTC. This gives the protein CSVGSGRGSNNYGYTF.

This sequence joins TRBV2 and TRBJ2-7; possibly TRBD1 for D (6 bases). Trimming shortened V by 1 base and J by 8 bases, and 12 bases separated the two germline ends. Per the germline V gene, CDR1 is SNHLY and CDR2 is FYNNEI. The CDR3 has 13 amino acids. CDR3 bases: TGTGCCAGCAGTGAAGGGGGTAGGGGGAAGCAGTACGTC. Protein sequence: CASSEGGRGKQYV.

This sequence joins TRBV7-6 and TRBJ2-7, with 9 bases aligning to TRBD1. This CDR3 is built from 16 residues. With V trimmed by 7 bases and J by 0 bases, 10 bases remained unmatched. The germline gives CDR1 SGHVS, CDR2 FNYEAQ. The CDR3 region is CASTTTGGTCSYEQYV. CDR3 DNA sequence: TGTGCCAGCACCACTACAGGGGGCACCTGCTCCTACGAGCAGTACGTC.

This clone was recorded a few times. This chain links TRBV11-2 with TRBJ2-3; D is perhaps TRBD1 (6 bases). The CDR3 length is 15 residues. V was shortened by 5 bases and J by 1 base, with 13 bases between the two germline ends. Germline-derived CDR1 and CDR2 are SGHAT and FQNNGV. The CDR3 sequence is CASSTGGEGTDTQYF. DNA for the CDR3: TGTGCCAGCAGCACTGGGGGCGAGGGCACAGATACGCAGTATTTT.

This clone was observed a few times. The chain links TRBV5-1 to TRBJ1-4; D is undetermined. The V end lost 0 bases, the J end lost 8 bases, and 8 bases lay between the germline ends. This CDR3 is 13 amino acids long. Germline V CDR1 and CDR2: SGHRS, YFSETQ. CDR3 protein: CASSLDLREKLFF. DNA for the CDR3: TGCGCCAGCAGCTTGGATTTGCGGGAAAAACTGTTTTTT.

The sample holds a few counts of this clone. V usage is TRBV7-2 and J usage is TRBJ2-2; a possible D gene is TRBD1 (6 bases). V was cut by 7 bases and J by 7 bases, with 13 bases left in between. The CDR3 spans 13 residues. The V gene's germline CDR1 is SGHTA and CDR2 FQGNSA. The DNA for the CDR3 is TGTGCCAGCACCTACAGGGATGTCGGGGAGCTGTTTTTT. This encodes CASTYRDVGELFF. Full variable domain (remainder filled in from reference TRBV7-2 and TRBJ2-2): GAGVSQSPSNKVTEKGKDVELRCDPISGHTALYWYRQSLGQGLEFLIYFQGNSAPDKSGLPSDRFSAERTGGSVSTLTIQRTQQEDSAVYLCASTYRDVGELFFGEGSRLTVL.

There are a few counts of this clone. The CDR3 DNA follows: TGTGCCAGCAGCTCCGGGACAGGCCTCGCCGGGGAGCTGTTTTTT. It codes for CASSSGTGLAGELFF. This chain uses TRBV7-9 with TRBJ2-2; 8 nucleotides line up with TRBD1. After removal of 4 bases from V and 6 bases from J, the junction contained 7 bases not matched to a gene. The CDR3 has 15 residues. From germline, CDR1 is SEHNR and CDR2 FQNEAQ (reference sequence). The complete variable domain, with remaining parts taken from reference TRBV7-9 and TRBJ2-2, reads DTGVSQNPRHKITKRGQNVTFRCDPISEHNRLYWYRQTLGQGPEFLTYFQNEAQLEKSRLLSDRFSAERPKGSFSTLEIQRTEQGDSAMYLCASSSGTGLAGELFFGEGSRLTVL.

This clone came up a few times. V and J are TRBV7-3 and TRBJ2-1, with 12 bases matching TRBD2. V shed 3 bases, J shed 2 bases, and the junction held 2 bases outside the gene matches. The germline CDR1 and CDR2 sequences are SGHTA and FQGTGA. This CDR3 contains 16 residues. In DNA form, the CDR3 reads TGTGCCAGCAGCTTCTCTAGCGGGAGGGCCTACAATGAGCAGTTCTTC. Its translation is CASSFSSGRAYNEQFF. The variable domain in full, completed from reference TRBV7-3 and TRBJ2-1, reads GAGVSQTPSNKVTEKGKYVELRCDPISGHTALYWYRQSLGQGPEFLIYFQGTGAADDSGLPNDRFFAVRPEGSVSTLKIQRTERGDSAVYLCASSFSSGRAYNEQFFGPGTRLTVL.

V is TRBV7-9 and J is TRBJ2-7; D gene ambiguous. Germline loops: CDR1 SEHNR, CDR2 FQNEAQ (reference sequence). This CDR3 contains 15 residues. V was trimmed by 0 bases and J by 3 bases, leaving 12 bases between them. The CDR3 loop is CASSLAGSKYYEQYF. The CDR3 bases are TGTGCCAGCAGCTTAGCCGGCAGTAAGTACTACGAGCAGTACTTC.

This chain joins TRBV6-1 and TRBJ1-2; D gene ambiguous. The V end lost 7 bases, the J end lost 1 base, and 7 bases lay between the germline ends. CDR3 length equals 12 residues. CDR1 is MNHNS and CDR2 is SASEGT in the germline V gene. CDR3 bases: TGTGCCAGCACCTGGGATAACTATGGCTACACCTTC. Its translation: CASTWDNYGYTF.

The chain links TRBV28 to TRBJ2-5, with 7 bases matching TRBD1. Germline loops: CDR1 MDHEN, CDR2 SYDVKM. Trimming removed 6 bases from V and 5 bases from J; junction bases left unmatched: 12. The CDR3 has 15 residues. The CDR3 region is CASSYAGGRRETQYF. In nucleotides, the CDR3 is TGTGCCAGCAGCTACGCAGGGGGAAGGCGGGAGACCCAGTACTTC.